A selection of T cell receptor beta chains follows, all from one sample in a study of response to subunit inactivated influenza vaccine. TCRdb analysed the RT-PCR reads with MiXCR anew, one entry per CDR3 protein. The top ten clones hold 10% to 15% of a sample with over 400,000 distinct CDR3 sequences, 13% of them seen once. Here the sequenced sample was PBMCs from blood, taken about 40 days after vaccination. These receptor sequences come from a man aged 45 to 65 who received an inactivated influenza vaccine. Each CDR3 is given without its conserved first and last residue. Each record gives: V gene, clone size, J gene, CDR3 protein. A row's size may be missing; if present it is once, few, many or a size class.

TRBV5-1	few	TRBJ1-2	ASSLGTPPDYGYT
TRBV5-1	few	TRBJ2-1	ASSWGTALEQF
TRBV11-1	-	TRBJ2-3	ASSPPARGPDTQY
TRBV12-3/TRBV12-4	few	TRBJ2-1	ATTSGSSYNEQF
TRBV10-3	many	TRBJ2-3	AISESRGSTDTQY
TRBV12-3/TRBV12-4	many	TRBJ2-5	ASSAELAGGQTQY
TRBV5-1	-	TRBJ2-3	ASSSGTSGDDTDTQY
TRBV20-1	many	TRBJ2-1	SARPPITSGGAYNEQF
TRBV4-3	-	TRBJ1-4	ASSPTLEFGQKLF
TRBV4-1	-	TRBJ2-5	ASSPVGRRRGGETQY
TRBV20-1	many	TRBJ2-1	SAHTSGRGNEQF
TRBV27	-	TRBJ1-6	ASSELLSYNSPLH
TRBV4-2	-	TRBJ2-7	ASSPGQGATSEQY
TRBV11-2	-	TRBJ1-4	ASSLIYGAENEKLF
TRBV20-1	few	TRBJ2-1	SARTGGINEQF
TRBV7-9	few	TRBJ2-5	ASSLGGPAVQETQY
TRBV5-1	-	TRBJ2-7	ASSADRGSDEQY
TRBV6-1	-	TRBJ2-1	ASSEYAGWNEQF
TRBV12-3/TRBV12-4	few	TRBJ2-1	ASSLFSTGSSYNEQF
TRBV20-1	few	TRBJ2-5	SANPVGYQETQY
TRBV12-3/TRBV12-4	-	TRBJ1-3	ASSLATGRGNTIY
TRBV20-1	-	TRBJ2-7	SARPPNRGRYEQY
TRBV20-1	few	TRBJ1-1	SARTGDDTEAF
TRBV5-1	many	TRBJ2-1	ASSFSGGPQF
TRBV7-2	few	TRBJ2-7	ASSFRDRVTYEQY
TRBV4-3	-	TRBJ2-3	ASSQDGGANNSTDTQY
TRBV12-3/TRBV12-4	once	TRBJ2-2	ASSLISGSTGELF
TRBV7-2	few	TRBJ2-7	ASSSGPSGEQY
TRBV20-1	-	TRBJ2-7	SARLRSWERGYYEQY
TRBV29-1	-	TRBJ2-5	SVEAATRGETQY